Included here is one TCR beta chain sequence, with context. The sample belongs to a study of blood T cell repertoires in COVID-19. Original handling: Amplification of reference gene primers provided the estimated nucleated cell counts. The table came from immunoSEQ multiplex PCR; TCRdb's copy has only in-frame clones and leaves some out. Clonal size and the V and J genes are those of that table, whereas D and trimming came from the DNA. The repertoire has 110,000 to 150,000 clones, roughly 80% of them found once; the top ten carry 3.5%. This CDR3 is built from 15 residues. V shed 0 bases and J shed 2 bases, with 11 bases lying between them. Germline loops: CDR1 SGDLS, CDR2 YYNGEE.

This chain joins TRBV9 and TRBJ1-2; D gene ambiguous. This receptor was taken from a man in his 70s who had recovered from COVID-19. Material for sequencing was peripheral blood. The CDR3 DNA follows: TGTGCCAGCAGCGTAGCCGACAAAGTAAACTATGGCTACACCTTC. Encoded protein: CASSVADKVNYGYTF.